These 27 T cell receptor beta chains originate from one sample sequenced in a study of CD8+ T cells in alopecia areata. RNA, once extracted, was reverse transcribed into cDNA for use as the sequencing template. The data were produced by immunoSEQ multiplex PCR, yet TCRdb's version contains in-frame clones alone and is incomplete. The specimen gives roughly 260,000 clones without singletons; the ten biggest hold about 1.1%. Sorting of pooled cutaneous lymph node cells was based on CD4, CD8alpha, NKG2D, NKG2ACE and other markers. The sequenced material came from CD4+ T cells sorted from a lymph node. The receptor source for this set is a C3H/HeJ mouse with alopecia areata. The strain is characterized by the MHC haplotype H2-k.

Comment on this clone: Genes and germline are mouse. The read stops 4 residues short of the end of the CDR3; the missing end is completed from the germline J gene. V is TRBV1 and J is TRBJ1-2; 10 nucleotides agree with TRBD1. The CDR3 is 14 amino acids. Germline lookup yields CDR1 NSQYPW and CDR2 LRSPGD (reference sequence). With V trimmed by 6 bases and J by 3 bases, 4 bases remained unmatched. The sequenced part of the CDR3 DNA is TGCACCTGCAGCCCCGGGACAGGGGACTCC. Encoded protein: CTCSPGTGDS. The entire CDR3 protein reads CTCSPGTGDSDYTF.

As regards this clone: Gene names denote mouse genes. The sequenced fragment ends 4 residues before the CDR3 boundary, so the rest is inferred from the germline J gene. The genes are TRBV13-3 and TRBJ1-1; D unclear. This CDR3 comprises 14 residues. The V and J ends lost 3 bases and 0 bases respectively, with 9 bases between them. Looked up from germline, CDR1 is NNHDY and CDR2 is SYVADS. The CDR3: CASSVRGANTEVFF. Incomplete CDR3 DNA: TGTGCCAGCAGTGTTCGTGGGGCAAACACA.

This clone was counted a few times. Any gene name here is a mouse gene name. The CDR3 end lies 3 residues beyond the end of the read and is filled in from the germline J gene. The chain combines TRBV5 with TRBJ1-6; 7 bases align to TRBD1. TRBJ1-6 is filed as an ORF, its function uncertain. Losses at the gene ends were 6 bases for V and 3 bases for J; bases not matched to a gene: 2. CDR1 is LGHNA, CDR2 YNLKQL, per germline (reference sequence). This CDR3 spans 14 amino acids. The CDR3 DNA, read in part, is TGTGCCAGCAGAGCAGGGGGCTATAATTCGCCC. Its protein is CASRAGGYNSP. The whole CDR3 sequence is CASRAGGYNSPLYF.

About this clone itself: Gene names are mouse gene names. Sequencing ends 4 residues short of the CDR3 end; the germline J gene provides the rest. The chain uses TRBV31 and TRBJ2-3; 9 bases fit TRBD1. V lost 1 base, J lost 1 base, and 6 bases stayed unmatched. Germline assignment: CDR1 GKSSPN and CDR2 SITVG. The CDR3 spans 16 residues. The part of the CDR3 DNA that was read is TGTGCCTGGAGTCCTCTCCGGGACAGGGGTGCAGAA. Protein: CAWSPLRDRGAE. In full, the CDR3 reads CAWSPLRDRGAETLYF. Complete variable domain (other parts from reference TRBV31 and TRBJ2-3): AQTIHQWPVAEIKAVGSPLSLGCTIKGKSSPNLYWYWQATGGTLQQLFYSITVGQVESVVQLNLSASRPKDDQFILSTEKLLLSHSGFYLCAWSPLRDRGAETLYFGSGTRLTVL.

About this clone itself: Any gene name here is a mouse gene name. Read sequence stops 4 residues before the CDR3 end, and the germline J gene provides the missing end. The chain recombines TRBV31 with TRBJ2-5; D is unresolved. This CDR3 comprises 15 residues. Trimming stripped 1 base from V and 0 bases from J, with 11 bases between. Germline CDR1 reads GKSSPN; CDR2 reads SITVG. The sequenced CDR3 bases are TGTGCCTGGAGTCAGGTGGCAATTAACCAAGAC. The encoded protein is CAWSQVAINQD. The full-length CDR3 reads as CAWSQVAINQDTQYF.

This clone appeared a few times. Mouse names are used for the genes. The CDR3 goes on 4 residues after the read ends, and that part is filled in from the germline J gene. The chain combines TRBV13-1 with TRBJ2-5; TRBD2 aligns across 9 bases. The V gene end was trimmed by 0 bases and the J gene end by 0 bases; junction bases not matched to a gene: 2. The germline V gene encodes CDR1 NSHNY and CDR2 SYGAGN. The CDR3 sequence is 16 residues long. The covered CDR3 bases are TGTGCCAGCAGTGATGCAACTGGGGGGAACCAAGAC. It codes for CASSDATGGNQD. The entire CDR3 is CASSDATGGNQDTQYF.

This clone was detected a few times. Here the gene names and germline are mouse. The read finishes 4 residues shy of the CDR3 end, and the germline J gene is used to complete it. V usage is TRBV5 and J usage is TRBJ1-2, with 8 bases aligning to TRBD1. Germline V gene data show CDR1 as LGHNA and CDR2 as YNLKQL (reference sequence). The CDR3 consists of 15 residues. V shed 1 base and J 1 base; nucleotides not matched to a gene: 2. The CDR3 bases that were read are TGTGCCAGCAGCCAAGGGACAGGGAAAAACTCC. As protein: CASSQGTGKNS. The CDR3 in its entirety is CASSQGTGKNSDYTF.

Of note for this clone: Mouse gene names and germline throughout. The sequenced fragment ends 4 residues before the CDR3 boundary, so the rest is inferred from the germline J gene. The V call is TRBV13-2, the J call TRBJ2-3; TRBD1 agrees at 7 bases. The CDR3 runs to 14 residues. J gave up 0 bases and V 6 bases, and 4 bases lay outside the gene matches. Germline CDR1 and CDR2: NNHNN and SYGAGS (reference sequence). The part of the CDR3 DNA that was read is TGTGCCAGCGCCACAGGGGCTAGTGCAGAA. Translated, it gives CASATGASAE. The full-length CDR3 reads as CASATGASAETLYF.

This clone has only a few counts. Gene names follow the mouse nomenclature. The observed sequence ends 4 residues before the CDR3 terminus, with the missing tail filled in from the germline J gene. The sample contains more than one DNA sequence encoding this CDR3. The genes are TRBV5 and TRBJ2-5; D is possibly TRBD1 (5 bases). Germline-derived CDR1 and CDR2 are LGHNA and YNLKQL (reference sequence). This CDR3 is built from 15 residues. V was pared by 0 bases and J by 0 bases, with 7 bases between. CDR3 region: CASSQEGVNQDTQYF. The CDR3 DNA, read in part, is TGTGCCAGCAGCCAAGAAGGGGTTAACCAAGAC.

This clone was counted between two and nine times. Any gene name here is a mouse gene name. The observed sequence ends 4 residues before the CDR3 terminus, with the missing tail filled in from the germline J gene. This CDR3 is also generated by other DNA sequences in the sample. The chain has TRBV14 and TRBJ1-2; 11 bases align to TRBD1. After removal of 5 bases from V and 3 bases from J, the junction contained 3 bases not matched to a gene. This CDR3 region has 14 residues. CDR1 is SGHDT, CDR2 FRDEAV, per germline. CDR3 residues: CASSRTGGDSDYTF. CDR3 DNA (partial): TGTGCCAGCAGCCGGACAGGGGGCGACTCC.

The sample holds a few counts of this clone. Genes and germline come from the mouse. The sequence runs out 3 residues before the end of the CDR3; the remainder is reconstructed from the germline J gene. The sample contains more than one DNA sequence encoding this CDR3. This rearrangement joins TRBV5 to TRBJ1-6, with TRBD1 as a possible D gene (6 bases). TRBJ1-6 is an open reading frame, and its role is uncertain. The CDR3 has 16 residues. Germline V lookup: CDR1 LGHNA, CDR2 YNLKQL (reference sequence). Trimming stripped 1 base from V and 1 base from J, with 8 bases between. The covered CDR3 bases are TGTGCCAGCAGCCAAGCGCAGGGGTCCTATAATTCGCCC. Protein sequence: CASSQAQGSYNSP. The whole CDR3 region reads CASSQAQGSYNSPLYF.

Remarks on this clone: The germline and genes are mouse ones. Read coverage stops 4 residues before the CDR3 terminus; the germline J gene supplies the remainder. The J gene is TRBJ2-3, the V gene TRBV13-1, with D possibly TRBD1 on 5 matching bases. Germline V gives CDR1 NSHNY, CDR2 SYGAGN. V lost 1 base and J 0 bases, leaving 12 bases between the germline ends. The CDR3 length is 16 residues. CDR3 sequence: CASSDWEGSSAETLYF. Partial CDR3 DNA: TGTGCCAGCAGTGATTGGGAGGGGTCTAGTGCAGAA.

This clone was observed a handful of times. Any gene name here is a mouse gene name. The missing CDR3 end, 4 residues past where the read stops, is filled in from the germline J gene. This sequence joins TRBV5 and TRBJ1-2; D is unclear. Germline V gives CDR1 LGHNA, CDR2 YNLKQL (reference sequence). The CDR3 runs 15 residues. V was cut by 0 bases and J by 2 bases, with 10 bases left in between. CDR3 DNA (partial): TGTGCCAGCAGCCAAGATGCCAGGAGGAACTCC. It translates to CASSQDARRNS. The full-length CDR3 reads as CASSQDARRNSDYTF.

Regarding this clone: Gene names follow the mouse nomenclature. Read sequence stops 4 residues before the CDR3 end, and the germline J gene provides the missing end. This chain joins TRBV13-1 and TRBJ2-5; weak D call: TRBD1 (6 bases). Germline V gene lookup returns CDR1 NSHNY and CDR2 SYGAGN. Trimming stripped 6 bases from V and 1 base from J, with 9 bases between. The CDR3 covers 13 residues. The covered CDR3 bases are TGTGCCAGCAAAACAGGGTACCAAGAC. As protein: CASKTGYQD. From start to end, the CDR3 is CASKTGYQDTQYF.

Regarding this clone: Mouse gene names and germline throughout. The read ends 4 residues early relative to the CDR3; the germline J gene fills the gap. The chain has TRBV13-1 and TRBJ2-5; 8 bases agree with TRBD1. The J segment lost 0 bases and the V segment lost 5 bases, leaving 5 bases of the junction unmatched. In germline, CDR1 is NSHNY, CDR2 SYGAGN. This CDR3 spans 15 amino acids. The sequenced part of the CDR3 DNA is TGTGCCAGCAGAGACAGGGGACATAACCAAGAC. Protein product: CASRDRGHNQD. The whole CDR3 reads CASRDRGHNQDTQYF.

This clone was seen more than once but under ten times. Gene labels here are mouse ones. The read comes to an end 4 residues before the CDR3 does, leaving the germline J gene to fill in the end. The chain employs TRBV19 and TRBJ2-7; TRBD2 matches 9 bases. The germline V gene encodes CDR1 FNHDT and CDR2 SITEND (reference sequence). The CDR3 sequence is 15 residues long. The V and J ends lost 4 bases and 0 bases, in that order; junction bases with no gene match: 5. Incomplete CDR3 DNA: TGTGCCAGCAGTCCCCCGGACTGGGGCTCCTAT. This encodes CASSPPDWGSY. Given in full, the CDR3 is CASSPPDWGSYEQYF.

Regarding this clone: The germline and genes are mouse ones. The part of the CDR3 DNA that was read is TGTGCCAGCTCTCTCTCTGCCTACTATGCT. Amino acids: CASSLSAYYA. The full CDR3 protein reads CASSLSAYYAEQFF. The chain links TRBV12-1 to TRBJ2-1; D not resolved. The CDR3 end lies 4 residues beyond the end of the read and is filled in from the germline J gene. This CDR3 is built from 14 residues. The V gene lost 0 bases and the J gene lost 2 bases, with 7 bases spanning the gap. Germline CDR1 SGHSN, CDR2 HYEKVE.

This clone was counted between two and nine times. Genes and germline come from the mouse. The observed sequence ends 4 residues before the CDR3 terminus, with the missing tail filled in from the germline J gene. The J gene is TRBJ2-7, the V gene TRBV13-2; TRBD2 agrees at 10 bases. This CDR3 has 13 amino acids. Germline CDR1 and CDR2: NNHNN and SYGAGS (reference sequence). The CDR3 reads CASGEDWGNEQYF. Partial CDR3 DNA: TGTGCCAGCGGTGAGGACTGGGGGAAT.

This clone has a handful of counts. Mouse germline and gene names are used. The observed sequence ends 4 residues before the CDR3 terminus, with the missing tail filled in from the germline J gene. The rearrangement uses TRBV5 and TRBJ1-1; unclear D gene. CDR1 LGHNA and CDR2 YNLKQL come from the germline V gene (reference sequence). Trimming left V 2 bases short and J 0 bases short, with 7 bases between. There are 14 residues in the CDR3. The CDR3 protein is CASSQQNPNTEVFF. The sequenced part of the CDR3 DNA is TGTGCCAGCAGCCAACAGAACCCAAACACA.

This clone showed up just a few times. The gene symbols are mouse symbols. The read finishes 4 residues shy of the CDR3 end, and the germline J gene is used to complete it. Other DNA sequences from this sample encode an identical CDR3 as well. The chain combines TRBV19 with TRBJ2-7, with 7 bases that match TRBD2. Trimming cost V 4 bases and J 0 bases; bases outside gene matches: 7. The CDR3 has 15 amino acids. Germline V CDR1 and CDR2: FNHDT, SITEND (reference sequence). The DNA read from the CDR3 is TGTGCCAGCAGTCCCACGGGGGGGAGCTCCTAT. This translates into CASSPTGGSSY. The full-length CDR3 reads as CASSPTGGSSYEQYF.

This clone was seen more than once but under ten times. Gene names and germline match the mouse. The CDR3 end lies 3 residues beyond the end of the read and is filled in from the germline J gene. The chain is built from TRBV1 and TRBJ1-6, with 9 bases fitting TRBD1. TRBJ1-6 is an ORF; its function is uncertain. There are 18 residues in the CDR3. J gave up 0 bases and V 4 bases, and 7 bases lay outside the gene matches. Germline V gene lookup returns CDR1 NSQYPW and CDR2 LRSPGD (reference sequence). Incomplete CDR3 DNA: TGCACCTGCAGTGGAGACAGGGGGGGGAATTCCTATAATTCGCCC. Its translation: CTCSGDRGGNSYNSP. The entire CDR3 is CTCSGDRGGNSYNSPLYF.

To note about this clone: Gene names and germline match the mouse. CDR3 sequence reads: CASSIGQGATETLYF. The CDR3 DNA, read in part, is TGTGCCAGCAGTATCGGACAGGGGGCGACAGAA. The V call is TRBV19, the J call TRBJ2-3; 11 nucleotides align to TRBD1. The CDR3 end is not reached by the read, which stops 4 residues before it; the germline J gene fills it in. This CDR3 comprises 15 residues. V trimming: 2 bases; J trimming: 4 bases; junction bases outside the gene matches: 3. Germline CDR1 FNHDT, CDR2 SITEND (reference sequence).

A note on this clone: Here the gene names and germline are mouse. The CDR3 goes on 4 residues after the read ends, and that part is filled in from the germline J gene. Other DNA sequences within the sample encode an identical CDR3. The chain combines TRBV17 with TRBJ2-5; D gene uncertain. Germline V gives CDR1 MNHDT, CDR2 YYDKIL. The CDR3 consists of 13 residues. Trimming shortened V by 3 bases and J by 2 bases, and 6 bases separated the two germline ends. The CDR3 reads CASSSLGQDTQYF. The CDR3 bases that were read are TGTGCTAGCAGTAGTTTGGGCCAAGAC.

This clone was seen a handful of times. Mouse names are used for the genes. The sequenced fragment ends 4 residues before the CDR3 boundary, so the rest is inferred from the germline J gene. The chain is built from TRBV19 and TRBJ2-7, with D hard to call. The CDR3 loop spans 12 amino acids. The V gene's germline CDR1 is FNHDT and CDR2 SITEND (reference sequence). Trimming took 2 bases from V and 2 from J, leaving 5 bases between them. The CDR3 here is CASSIQAYEQYF. The sequenced CDR3 bases are TGTGCCAGCAGTATTCAGGCCTAT.

This clone was detected only a few times. The genes are named according to mouse. Read sequence stops 4 residues before the CDR3 end, and the germline J gene provides the missing end. The V call is TRBV13-1, the J call TRBJ2-2; 8 bases fit TRBD2. The trim removed 5 bases at V and 4 bases at J, leaving 4 bases unmatched. The CDR3 runs to 14 residues. CDR1 NSHNY and CDR2 SYGAGN come from the germline V gene. CDR3 sequence: CASRPGGSTGQLYF. Partial CDR3 DNA: TGTGCCAGCAGGCCTGGGGGGAGCACCGGG.

About this clone: Gene names refer to mouse genes. Sequencing ends 4 residues short of the CDR3 end; the germline J gene provides the rest. The V gene is TRBV1, the J gene TRBJ2-3, with TRBD2 matching over 8 bases. V gave up 6 bases and J gave up 1 base; unmatched junction bases: 9. This CDR3 comprises 16 residues. Germline CDR1 NSQYPW, CDR2 LRSPGD (reference sequence). CDR3 residues: CTCSSEGGAGAETLYF. The sequenced part of the CDR3 DNA is TGCACCTGCAGCTCAGAAGGGGGGGCGGGTGCAGAA. Variable domain in full (rest from reference TRBV1 and TRBJ2-3): VTLLEQNPRWRLVPRGQAVNLRCILKNSQYPWMSWYQQDLQKQLQWLFTLRSPGDKEVKSLPGADYLATRVTDTELRLQVANMSQGRTLYCTCSSEGGAGAETLYFGSGTRLTVL.

This clone has a handful of counts. The genes are named according to mouse. The CDR3 goes on 4 residues after the read ends, and that part is filled in from the germline J gene. The rearrangement links TRBV13-1 to TRBJ2-5; 10 nucleotides match TRBD2. Germline V gives CDR1 NSHNY, CDR2 SYGAGN. The CDR3 length is 15 residues. The CDR3 sequence: CASSDTTGGDDTQYF. CDR3 bases read: TGTGCCAGCAGTGACACTACTGGGGGGGACGAC.